This record looks at one T cell receptor beta chain sequence and its context. This record comes from a study of blood T cell repertoires in COVID-19. About the research overall: Samples taken during acute and convalescent COVID-19 were collected in the United States, Italy and Spain.

This CDR3 is built from 13 residues. Germline loops: CDR1 SQVTM, CDR2 ANQGSEA. V was trimmed by 3 bases and J by 1 base, leaving 9 bases between them. Generated by immunoSEQ multiplex PCR, the TCRdb table keeps only in-frame clones and is missing some. The sample lists some 99,000 clones; more than 80% were seen once. This sequence was found in a human donor in a cohort sampled during active COVID-19. The sequencing sample was made of peripheral blood. The chain recombines TRBV29-1 with TRBJ1-1, with D possibly TRBD1 on 6 matching bases. CDR3 DNA: TGCAGCGTTGATGTGACAGGGAACACTGAAGCTTTCTTT. Protein product: CSVDVTGNTEAFF. The variable domain in full, completed from reference TRBV29-1 and TRBJ1-1, reads SAVISQKPSRDICQRGTSLTIQCQVDSQVTMMFWYRQQPGQSLTLIATANQGSEATYESGFVIDKFPISRPNLTFSTLTVSNMSPEDSSIYLCSVDVTGNTEAFFGQGTRLTVV.